This T cell receptor beta chain is from a study of T cell responses to AZD1222 COVID-19 vaccine. The overall study: Second-dose intervals near 4 or 12 weeks were combined.

Whole-study findings and limits: Mostly white British, mostly female donors; authors suggested clonal diversity may be underestimated.

In its sample, this clone was seen a few times. Its specificity is not known. The CDR3 is 13 residues long. Losses at the gene ends were 5 bases for V and 6 bases for J; bases not matched to a gene: 8. Looked up from germline, CDR1 is SQVTM and CDR2 is ANQGSEA. The data were produced by immunoSEQ multiplex PCR, yet TCRdb's version contains in-frame clones alone and is incomplete. This sample has more than 65,000 clones, with roughly 90% found just once. The source of this sequence is an adult in good health. Sequenced here: peripheral blood, sampled on day 0 of AZD1222 vaccination. The gene calls are TRBV29-1 and TRBJ1-2, with TRBD1 matching 8 bases. CDR3: CSVQSDRDHGYTF. The CDR3 coding sequence is TGCAGCGTTCAATCGGACAGGGACCATGGCTACACCTTC.